Below are 24 T cell receptor beta chains sequenced from a single sample in a study of cytomegalovirus exposure and HLA in healthy donors listed by TCRdb under 2017. Library preparation employed the immunoSEQ multiplex PCR assay. The multiplex PCR relied on a mix of 60 forward primers for TCR Vbeta segments and 13 reverse primers for TCR Jbeta segments. In TCRdb, the immuneACCESS table is reduced to in-frame sequences with V and J assigned. These tables do not hold every clone; where another copy was compared, an unresolved V gene accounts for under half, and the others remain unexplained. This sample's records show 200,000 to 250,000 clones. The ten largest clones take up about 1.1% of the sample. Sequences were obtained from PBMCs. Receptor source: a girl aged 2-15 years in good health and CMV-seropositive.

The gene calls are TRBV21-1 and TRBJ2-7; TRBD1 is taken as the D call from the table, unchecked against the DNA. TRBV21-1 is termed a pseudogene. The CDR3 extends over 14 amino acids. CDR3 amino acids: CANRRRDSVYEQYF. For the CDR3, the DNA is TGTGCCAACAGGAGACGGGACAGTGTCTACGAGCAGTACTTC.

Comment on this clone: An end of the junction does not agree with germline; a read error may underlie this. This chain uses TRBV10-3 with TRBJ1-4; TRBD1 matches 7 bases. The CDR3 loop spans 18 amino acids. Germline V gives CDR1 ENHRY, CDR2 SYGVKD. CDR3 in DNA: TGTGCCATCAGTGAGTCGAATACGATATTTGGGACAGATGAAAAACTGGTTTTT. Its protein product is CAISESNTIFGTDEKLVF.

DNA of the CDR3: TGTGCCAGCAGTTCGGACAGGGGGGCCACAGATACGCAGTATTTT. It is translated as CASSSDRGATDTQYF. V usage is TRBV6-5 and J usage is TRBJ2-3, with 10 bases fitting TRBD1. This CDR3 comprises 15 residues. V shed 4 bases, J shed 2 bases, and the junction held 3 bases outside the gene matches. In germline, CDR1 is MNHEY, CDR2 SVGAGI.

The chain has TRBV27 and TRBJ2-5; D is perhaps TRBD2 (6 bases). The germline V gene encodes CDR1 MNHEY and CDR2 SMNVEV (reference sequence). The CDR3 extends over 13 amino acids. V was pared by 5 bases and J by 0 bases, with 7 bases between. This chain's CDR3 is CASSPGDQETQYF. CDR3 bases: TGTGCCAGCAGTCCGGGGGACCAAGAGACCCAGTACTTC.

The V and J genes are TRBV5-1 and TRBJ2-7; no firm D call. Trimming left V 0 bases short and J 3 bases short, with 7 bases between. Germline lookup yields CDR1 SGHRS and CDR2 YFSETQ. The CDR3 length is 13 residues. Here the CDR3 reads CASSLASGYEQYF. In DNA, the CDR3 is TGCGCCAGCAGCTTGGCCTCAGGCTACGAGCAGTACTTC.

The V and J genes are TRBV5-1 and TRBJ1-1; 9 bases are a match to TRBD1. This CDR3 is 16 amino acids long. The V segment lost 2 bases and the J segment 1 base; nucleotides outside the gene matches: 6. Germline V gene sequence: CDR1 SGHRS, CDR2 YFSETQ. CDR3 sequence reads: CASSFPEGQGNTEAFF. DNA of the CDR3: TGCGCCAGCAGCTTCCCGGAGGGACAGGGGAACACTGAAGCTTTCTTT.

J is TRBJ2-3 and V is TRBV12-5; TRBD2 aligns across 8 bases. Germline V gives CDR1 LGHNT, CDR2 FRNRAP. The CDR3 is made up of 12 amino acids. The CDR3 bases are TGTGCCACAAGCGGGAGTACAGATACGCAGTATTTT. Residues: CATSGSTDTQYF.

About this clone: An end of the junction differs from the germline gene, which may be a read error. The V and J genes are TRBV29-1 and TRBJ2-7, with D maybe TRBD2 (5 bases). The CDR3 consists of 13 residues. Germline loops: CDR1 SQVTM, CDR2 ANQGSEA. CDR3 bases: TGCAGCGTTGAAGCGGGAAGCTCCCACGAGCAGTACTTC. The encoded protein is CSVEAGSSHEQYF.

The J gene is TRBJ2-1, the V gene TRBV7-9; D is unresolved. Looked up from germline, CDR1 is SEHNR and CDR2 is FQNEAQ (reference sequence). This CDR3 has 14 residues. V lost 5 bases and J lost 7, with 15 bases in between. CDR3 coding DNA: TGTGCCAGCAGCCCGGTGGTCTATTCTAATGAGCAGTTCTTC. Its translation: CASSPVVYSNEQFF.

V gene TRBV12-2 combines with J gene TRBJ1-3; TRBD1, the table's D call, lacks a check against the DNA. TRBV12-2 is a pseudogene. There are 21 residues in the CDR3. The CDR3 reads CASRLVWVSIDPGQGMNTIYF. DNA for the CDR3: TGTGCAAGTCGCTTAGTATGGGTCAGTATTGATCCAGGACAGGGGATGAACACCATATATTTT.

The V call is TRBV4-2, the J call TRBJ2-7, with 8 bases that match TRBD2. The CDR3 consists of 14 residues. Looked up from germline, CDR1 is LGHNA and CDR2 is YNFKEQ. The V segment lost 3 bases and the J segment 6 bases; nucleotides outside the gene matches: 7. The CDR3 DNA follows: TGTGCCAGCAGCCACCCCGGGAGGGGGGGCGAGCAGTACTTC. Encoded protein: CASSHPGRGGEQYF.

This rearrangement joins TRBV27 to TRBJ2-1; 11 nucleotides align to TRBD2. This CDR3 has 15 amino acids. Germline V gene sequence: CDR1 MNHEY, CDR2 SMNVEV (reference sequence). The trim removed 3 bases at V and 5 bases at J, leaving 3 bases unmatched. The CDR3 here is CASSFGTSGHNEQFF. CDR3 nucleotide sequence: TGTGCCAGCAGTTTTGGGACTAGCGGTCACAATGAGCAGTTCTTC.

J is TRBJ2-7 and V is TRBV13; D is perhaps TRBD2 (6 bases). The ends were cut back, 5 bases at V and 3 bases at J, with 17 bases in the middle. Looked up from germline, CDR1 is PRHDT and CDR2 is FYEKMQ (reference sequence). The CDR3 spans 15 residues. CDR3 amino acids: CASSPDRAGNYEQYF. As DNA, the CDR3 is TGTGCCAGCAGCCCGGACCGGGCGGGAAACTACGAGCAGTACTTC.

This chain joins TRBV5-4 and TRBJ2-3, with 7 bases that match TRBD1. The CDR3 consists of 16 residues. From germline, CDR1 is SGHNT and CDR2 YYREEE (reference sequence). Trimming took 0 bases from V and 0 from J; bases not matched to a gene: 4. CDR3 residues: CASSLGDSPSTDTQYF. The CDR3 DNA reads as TGTGCCAGCAGCTTGGGGGACAGTCCTAGCACAGATACGCAGTATTTT.

The chain joins TRBV21-1 to TRBJ2-7; no DNA check was done on the table's D call, TRBD1. TRBV21-1 is tagged as a pseudogene. This CDR3 comprises 15 residues. The CDR3 DNA is TGTGCCAGCAGCCCGAGGGACAGGGATAGGGACGAGCAGTACTTC. Encoded protein: CASSPRDRDRDEQYF.

V is TRBV28 and J is TRBJ1-5, with 9 bases aligning to TRBD1. V lost 3 bases, J lost 6 bases, and 9 bases stayed unmatched. CDR1 is MDHEN and CDR2 is SYDVKM in the germline V gene. The CDR3 contains 16 residues. Here the CDR3 DNA reads TGTGCCAGCAGTTTGCAAAAACAGGGGGCAGGTCAGCCCCAGCATTTT. It translates to CASSLQKQGAGQPQHF.

This chain joins TRBV15 and TRBJ2-7; no definite D call. Germline-derived CDR1 and CDR2 are LNHNV and YYDKDF (reference sequence). This CDR3 spans 11 amino acids. Trimming removed 3 bases at V and 5 bases at J, with 5 bases between. The CDR3 DNA follows: TGTGCCACCAGCAGTTCTCACGAGCAGTACTTC. It encodes CATSSSHEQYF. Combining the CDR3 with reference TRBV15 and TRBJ2-7 gives the whole variable domain DAMVIQNPRYQVTQFGKPVTLSCSQTLNHNVMYWYQQKSSQAPKLLFHYYDKDFNNEADTPDNFQSRRPNTSFCFLDIRSPGLGDTAMYLCATSSSHEQYFGPGTRLTVT.

The V and J genes are TRBV5-1 and TRBJ2-5; no clear D. The V gene lost 6 bases and the J gene lost 5 bases, with 14 bases spanning the gap. The CDR3 contains 13 residues. The germline V gene encodes CDR1 SGHRS and CDR2 YFSETQ. Written as DNA, the CDR3 is TGCGCCAGCACGACCCAAATCGGGGAGACCCAGTACTTC. Translated, it gives CASTTQIGETQYF.

The rearrangement joins TRBV27 to TRBJ2-1; D not resolved. CDR1 is MNHEY and CDR2 is SMNVEV in the germline V gene (reference sequence). The V end was cut by 6 bases, the J end by 3 bases, with 15 bases between. CDR3 length: 15 amino acids. The CDR3 DNA reads as TGTGCCAGCAGCCCTGTCGTGGCGGACTACAATGAGCAGTTCTTC. This codes for CASSPVVADYNEQFF.

CDR3 nucleotide sequence: TGTGCCAGCAGTGAATCATTTTCACCCCTCCACTTT. This sequence encodes CASSESFSPLHF. The J gene is TRBJ1-6, the V gene TRBV2; D gene uncertain. V lost 2 bases to trimming and J lost 9 bases, with 5 bases between them. CDR3 length equals 12 residues. Looked up from germline, CDR1 is SNHLY and CDR2 is FYNNEI.

The gene calls are TRBV7-2 and TRBJ1-2, with a weak D call TRBD1 (6 bases). The germline V gene encodes CDR1 SGHTA and CDR2 FQGNSA. The length of the CDR3 is 15 residues. V was trimmed by 2 bases and J by 3 bases, leaving 13 bases between them. The DNA of the CDR3 is TGTGCCAGCAGCTTATTACAGGGAGGGGACTATGGCTACACCTTC. This gives the protein CASSLLQGGDYGYTF. Filled out from reference TRBV7-2 and TRBJ1-2, the complete variable domain reads GAGVSQSPSNKVTEKGKDVELRCDPISGHTALYWYRQSLGQGLEFLIYFQGNSAPDKSGLPSDRFSAERTGGSVSTLTIQRTQQEDSAVYLCASSLLQGGDYGYTFGSGTRLTVV.

The chain has TRBV6-4 and TRBJ2-7; D is perhaps TRBD1 (6 bases). The CDR3 extends over 18 amino acids. From germline, CDR1 is MRHNA and CDR2 SNTAGT. The V end was cut by 8 bases, the J end by 0 bases, with 26 bases between. CDR3 in amino acids: CASLTGRNRVETSYEQYF. In DNA, the CDR3 is TGTGCCAGCCTGACGGGACGGAACAGGGTGGAGACCTCCTACGAGCAGTACTTC.

The rearrangement joins TRBV2 to TRBJ2-7, with a possible D match to TRBD2 (6 bases). V lost 10 bases to trimming and J lost 7 bases, with 23 bases between them. CDR3 length: 14 amino acids. From germline, CDR1 is SNHLY and CDR2 FYNNEI. The CDR3 DNA follows: TGTGCCACGAAAAGACTAGTAGGTACAGAAGAGCAGTACTTC. Its protein product is CATKRLVGTEEQYF.

This chain connects TRBV18 to TRBJ2-7; 10 bases are shared with TRBD2. The V segment lost 2 bases and the J segment 3 bases; nucleotides outside the gene matches: 4. CDR3 length: 15 residues. Germline V gene data show CDR1 as KGHSH and CDR2 as LQKENI. The CDR3 sequence is CASSPSSGGGYEQYF. The DNA of the CDR3 is TGTGCCAGCTCACCATCTAGCGGGGGAGGCTACGAGCAGTACTTC.